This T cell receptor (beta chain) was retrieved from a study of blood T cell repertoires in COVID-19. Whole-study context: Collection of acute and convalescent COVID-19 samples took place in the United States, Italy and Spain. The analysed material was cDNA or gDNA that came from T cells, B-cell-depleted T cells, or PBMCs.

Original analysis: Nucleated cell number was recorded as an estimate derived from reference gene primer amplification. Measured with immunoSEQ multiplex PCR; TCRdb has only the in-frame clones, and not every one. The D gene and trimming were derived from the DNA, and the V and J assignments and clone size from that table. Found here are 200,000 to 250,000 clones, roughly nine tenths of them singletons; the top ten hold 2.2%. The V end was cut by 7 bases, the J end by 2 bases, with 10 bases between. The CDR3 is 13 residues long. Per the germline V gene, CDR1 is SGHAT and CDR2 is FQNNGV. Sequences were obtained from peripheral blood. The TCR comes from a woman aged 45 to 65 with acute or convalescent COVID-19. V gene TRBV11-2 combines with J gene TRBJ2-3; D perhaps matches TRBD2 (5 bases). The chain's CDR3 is CASTRGHTDTQYF. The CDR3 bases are TGTGCCAGCACACGAGGGCACACAGATACGCAGTATTTT.